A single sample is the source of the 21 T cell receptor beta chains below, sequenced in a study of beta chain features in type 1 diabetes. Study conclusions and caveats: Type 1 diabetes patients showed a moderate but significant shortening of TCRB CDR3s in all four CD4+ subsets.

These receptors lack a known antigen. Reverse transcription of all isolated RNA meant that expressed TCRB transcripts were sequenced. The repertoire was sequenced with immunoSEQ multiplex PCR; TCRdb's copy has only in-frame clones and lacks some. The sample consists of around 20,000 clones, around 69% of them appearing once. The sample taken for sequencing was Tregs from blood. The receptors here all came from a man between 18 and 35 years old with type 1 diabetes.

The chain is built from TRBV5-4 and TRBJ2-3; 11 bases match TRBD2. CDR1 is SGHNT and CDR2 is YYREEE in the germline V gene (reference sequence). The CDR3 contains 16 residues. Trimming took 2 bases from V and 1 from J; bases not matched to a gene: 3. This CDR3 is CASSFTSGSGTDTQYF. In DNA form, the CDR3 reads TGTGCCAGCAGCTTTACTAGCGGGAGCGGCACAGATACGCAGTATTTT.

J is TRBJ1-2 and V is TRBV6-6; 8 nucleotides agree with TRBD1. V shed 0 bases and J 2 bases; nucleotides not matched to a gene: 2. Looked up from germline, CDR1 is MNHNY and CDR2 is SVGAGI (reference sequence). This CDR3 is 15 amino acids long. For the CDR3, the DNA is TGTGCCAGCAGTTACTCCCAGGGGGCGAACTATGGCTACACCTTC. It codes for CASSYSQGANYGYTF.

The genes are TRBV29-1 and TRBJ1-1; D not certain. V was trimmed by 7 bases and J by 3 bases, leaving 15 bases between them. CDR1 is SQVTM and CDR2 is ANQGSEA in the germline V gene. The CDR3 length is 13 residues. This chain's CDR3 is CSAAGVRYTEAFF. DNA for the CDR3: TGCAGCGCCGCCGGGGTAAGGTACACTGAAGCTTTCTTT.

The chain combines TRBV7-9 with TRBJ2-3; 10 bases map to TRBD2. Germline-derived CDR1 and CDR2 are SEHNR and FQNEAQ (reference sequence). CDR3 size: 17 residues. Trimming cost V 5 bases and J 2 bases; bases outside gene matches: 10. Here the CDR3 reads CASSPRVSGGPTDTQYF. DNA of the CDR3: TGTGCCAGCAGCCCTCGGGTTAGCGGGGGGCCCACAGATACGCAGTATTTT.

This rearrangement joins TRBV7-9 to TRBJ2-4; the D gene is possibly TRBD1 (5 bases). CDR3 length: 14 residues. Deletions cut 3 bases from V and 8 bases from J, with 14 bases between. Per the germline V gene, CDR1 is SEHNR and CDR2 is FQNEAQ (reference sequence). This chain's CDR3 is CASSFGRVGDIQYF. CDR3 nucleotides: TGTGCCAGCAGCTTCGGCAGGGTGGGTGACATTCAGTACTTC.

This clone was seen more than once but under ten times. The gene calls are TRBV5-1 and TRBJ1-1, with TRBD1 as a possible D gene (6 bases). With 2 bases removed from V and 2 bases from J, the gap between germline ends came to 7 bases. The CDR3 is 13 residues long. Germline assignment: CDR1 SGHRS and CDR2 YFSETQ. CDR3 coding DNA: TGCGCCAGCAGCTTACAGGGAAACACTGAAGCTTTCTTT. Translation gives CASSLQGNTEAFF.

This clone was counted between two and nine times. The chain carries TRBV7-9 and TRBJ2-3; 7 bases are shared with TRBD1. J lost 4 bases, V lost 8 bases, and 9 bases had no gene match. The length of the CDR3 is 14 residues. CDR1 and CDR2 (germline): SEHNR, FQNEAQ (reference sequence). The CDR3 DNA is TGTGCCAGCGGGGGCTCCCAGGGGGCAGATACGCAGTATTTT. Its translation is CASGGSQGADTQYF.

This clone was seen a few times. The CDR3 here is CASSSLMNTEAFF. The CDR3 DNA sequence: TGTGCCAGCAGTTCACTGATGAACACTGAAGCTTTCTTT. The chain uses TRBV6-6 and TRBJ1-1; unclear D gene. Germline V CDR1 and CDR2: MNHNY, SVGAGI (reference sequence). Trimming stripped 4 bases from V and 0 bases from J, with 6 bases between. This CDR3 spans 13 amino acids.

For the CDR3, the DNA is TGTGCCAGCAGTTTATCCTTCTTCGACATAATAAATCAGCCCCAGCATTTT. Amino acids: CASSLSFFDIINQPQHF. The gene calls are TRBV27 and TRBJ1-5; D is undetermined. Germline V gives CDR1 MNHEY, CDR2 SMNVEV (reference sequence). The CDR3 covers 17 residues. Trimming left V 0 bases short and J 4 bases short, with 16 bases between.

This CDR3 reads CSARGNSEQFF. CDR3 DNA sequence: TGCAGTGCTAGAGGTAACTCAGAGCAGTTCTTC. The chain joins TRBV20-1 to TRBJ2-1; D remains unclear. The CDR3 sequence is 11 residues long. Trimming removed 1 base from V and 10 bases from J, with 8 bases in between. Per germline, CDR1 DFQATT and CDR2 SNEGSKA (reference sequence).

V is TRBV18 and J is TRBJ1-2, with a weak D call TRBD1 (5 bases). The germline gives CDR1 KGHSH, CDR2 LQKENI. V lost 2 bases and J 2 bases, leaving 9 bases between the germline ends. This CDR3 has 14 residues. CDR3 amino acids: CASSPGAENYGYTF. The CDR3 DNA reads TGTGCCAGCTCACCAGGGGCGGAGAACTATGGCTACACCTTC.

The DNA for the CDR3 is TGTGCCAGTAGTATAGCGAAACAGCACTATGGCTACACCTTC. Amino acid sequence: CASSIAKQHYGYTF. J is TRBJ1-2 and V is TRBV19, with D unclear. Per germline, CDR1 LNHDA and CDR2 SQIVND (reference sequence). V was shortened by 1 base and J by 3 bases, with 9 bases between the two germline ends. CDR3 size: 14 residues. Looking up the rest from reference TRBV19 and TRBJ1-2 gives the full variable domain: DGGITQSPKYLFRKEGQNVTLSCEQNLNHDAMYWYRQDPGQGLRLIYYSQIVNDFQKGDIAEGYSVSREKKESFPLTVTSAQKNPTAFYLCASSIAKQHYGYTFGSGTRLTVV.

CDR3 nucleotide sequence: TGTGCCAGCAGTCCGGCGTTTGGAGGTCCTCAGTTCTTC. Its protein product is CASSPAFGGPQFF. This sequence joins TRBV7-9 and TRBJ2-1, with a weak D call TRBD2 (5 bases). There are 13 residues in the CDR3. V was shortened by 6 bases and J by 13 bases, with 19 bases between the two germline ends. Germline V gene data show CDR1 as SEHNR and CDR2 as FQNEAQ (reference sequence).

The CDR3 region is CAIAPGGSNQPQHF. The CDR3 nucleotides are TGTGCCATTGCCCCGGGGGGTAGCAATCAGCCCCAGCATTTT. The chain is built from TRBV10-3 and TRBJ1-5, with D tentatively TRBD1 (5 bases). CDR3 length: 14 amino acids. The V end lost 9 bases, the J end lost 0 bases, and 12 bases lay between the germline ends. Germline CDR1 and CDR2: ENHRY and SYGVKD.

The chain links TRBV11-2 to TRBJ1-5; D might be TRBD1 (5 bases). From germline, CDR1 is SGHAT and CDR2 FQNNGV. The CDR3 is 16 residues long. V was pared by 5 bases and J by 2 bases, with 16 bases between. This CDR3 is CASSLSGGLGNQPQHF. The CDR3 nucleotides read TGTGCCAGCAGCCTATCGGGGGGACTAGGCAATCAGCCCCAGCATTTT.

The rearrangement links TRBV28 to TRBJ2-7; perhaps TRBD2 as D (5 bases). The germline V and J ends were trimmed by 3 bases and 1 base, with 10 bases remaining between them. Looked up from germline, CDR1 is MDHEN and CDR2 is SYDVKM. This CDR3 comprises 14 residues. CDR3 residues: CASSFFTGSYEQYF. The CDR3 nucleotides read TGTGCCAGCAGTTTCTTTACGGGGTCCTACGAGCAGTACTTC.

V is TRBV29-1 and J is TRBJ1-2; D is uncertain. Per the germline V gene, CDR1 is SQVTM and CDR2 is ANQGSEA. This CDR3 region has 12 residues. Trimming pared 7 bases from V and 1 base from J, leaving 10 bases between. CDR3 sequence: CSALSINYGYTF. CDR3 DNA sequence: TGCAGCGCCCTCAGTATTAACTATGGCTACACCTTC.

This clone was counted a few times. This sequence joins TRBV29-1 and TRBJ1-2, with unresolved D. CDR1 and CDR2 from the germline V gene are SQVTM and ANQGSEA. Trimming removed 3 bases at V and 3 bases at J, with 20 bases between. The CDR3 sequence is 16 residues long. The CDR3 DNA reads TGCAGCGTTGATAGCGTGCGAGGGAGGCGCGACTATGGCTACACCTTC. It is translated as CSVDSVRGRRDYGYTF.

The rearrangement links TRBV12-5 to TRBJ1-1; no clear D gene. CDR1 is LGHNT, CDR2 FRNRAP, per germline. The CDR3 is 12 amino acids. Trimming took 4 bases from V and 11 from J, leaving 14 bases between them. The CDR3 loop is CASGSNDISAFF. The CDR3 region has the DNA TGTGCTAGTGGTTCCAACGACATCTCGGCTTTCTTT.

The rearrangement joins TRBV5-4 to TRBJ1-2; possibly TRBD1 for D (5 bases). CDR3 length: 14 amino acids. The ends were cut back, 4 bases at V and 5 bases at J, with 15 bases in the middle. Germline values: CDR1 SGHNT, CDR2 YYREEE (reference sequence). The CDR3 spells CASSPGTTPYGYTF. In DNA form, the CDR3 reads TGTGCCAGCAGCCCGGGGACTACTCCTTATGGCTACACCTTC.

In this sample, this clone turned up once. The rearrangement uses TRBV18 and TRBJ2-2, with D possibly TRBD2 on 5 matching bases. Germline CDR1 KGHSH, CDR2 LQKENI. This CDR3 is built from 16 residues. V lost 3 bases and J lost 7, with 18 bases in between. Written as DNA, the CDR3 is TGTGCCAGCTCACCTGGACTGCTACTACTACTCGGGGAGCTGTTTTTT. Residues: CASSPGLLLLLGELFF.